A selection of T cell receptor beta chains follows, all from one sample in a study of T cell responses to AZD1222 COVID-19 vaccine. Profiling relied on immunoSEQ multiplex PCR, and the TCRdb table lists in-frame clones only, not all of them. The sample holds approximately 120,000 clones, roughly 86% seen once. The sample in question was peripheral blood, obtained 28 days after the second AZD1222 dose. The receptor set was obtained from an adult who received the AZD1222 COVID-19 vaccine. CDR3s include the opening cysteine and the closing phenylalanine or tryptophan. Fields, in order: D gene, clone size, J gene, V gene, CDR3 protein, CDR3 DNA. The D gene is left open where the match is weak. Some rows have no size entry. The others give once, few or many, or a class for an expanded clone.

TRBD2,NA,TRBJ2-1,TRBV6-5,CASSYSAGVDEQFF,TGTGCCAGCAGTTACTCAGCGGGAGTGGATGAGCAGTTCTTC
NA,few,TRBJ2-1,TRBV27,CASSSATGLYNEQFF,TGTGCCAGCAGTTCCGCCACGGGACTTTACAATGAGCAGTTCTTC
TRBD2,NA,TRBJ2-3,TRBV7-9,CASSYRSSGGVTDTQYF,TGTGCCAGCAGCTATCGCTCTAGCGGGGGGGTCACAGATACGCAGTATTTT
TRBD2,once,TRBJ2-1,TRBV3-1/TRBV3-2,CASSQGLAGDYNEQFF,TGTGCCAGCAGCCAAGGATTAGCGGGGGACTACAATGAGCAGTTCTTC
NA,NA,TRBJ1-2,TRBV19,CASSTQDNYGYTF,TGTGCCAGTAGTACACAGGATAACTATGGCTACACCTTC
NA,NA,TRBJ2-4,TRBV24-1,CATSDSREVGIQYF,TGTGCCACCAGTGATTCCAGGGAGGTCGGCATTCAGTACTTC
NA,NA,TRBJ1-5,TRBV2,CASRDWLQPYSNQPQHF,TGTGCCAGCAGGGATTGGCTACAGCCGTATAGCAATCAGCCCCAGCATTTT
NA,NA,TRBJ1-2,TRBV10-3,CAISDKGVQYGYTF,TGTGCCATCAGCGACAAGGGAGTGCAGTATGGCTACACCTTC
NA,NA,TRBJ2-1,TRBV9,CASSRIAGAYNEQFF,TGTGCCAGCAGCCGGATAGCAGGGGCGTACAATGAGCAGTTCTTC
NA,NA,TRBJ1-5,TRBV14,CASSQSGGNQPQHF,TGTGCCAGCAGCCAATCTGGTGGCAATCAGCCCCAGCATTTT
TRBD2,NA,TRBJ2-1,TRBV3-1/TRBV3-2,CASSQLAGWQFF,TGTGCCAGCAGCCAACTAGCGGGGTGGCAGTTCTTC
TRBD2,NA,TRBJ2-7,TRBV6-5,CASKPGLARDEQYF,TGTGCCAGCAAGCCGGGACTAGCGAGGGACGAGCAGTACTTC
NA,NA,TRBJ2-7,TRBV2,CASRAEAWVEQYF,TGTGCCAGCAGGGCGGAGGCGTGGGTCGAGCAGTACTTC
NA,NA,TRBJ1-2,TRBV6-4,CASSDSAGEYGYTF,TGTGCCAGCAGTGACTCGGCAGGGGAATATGGCTACACCTTC
NA,NA,TRBJ2-1,TRBV6-5,CASSYSDTGHEQFF,TGTGCCAGCAGTTACTCGGACACGGGGCATGAGCAGTTCTTC
TRBD1,NA,TRBJ1-3,TRBV10-3,CAISPQGGIGNTIYF,TGTGCCATCAGCCCTCAGGGGGGGATCGGAAACACCATATATTTT
NA,NA,TRBJ2-5,TRBV10-3,CAIGTVQETQYF,TGTGCCATCGGCACAGTCCAAGAGACCCAGTACTTC
NA,NA,TRBJ2-7,TRBV28,CASSCPRGGGICEQYF,TGTGCCAGCAGTTGCCCCAGGGGAGGGGGTATTTGCGAGCAGTACTTC
NA,once,TRBJ2-1,TRBV12-3/TRBV12-4,CASSLDSAGLAFF,TGTGCCAGCAGTTTAGATTCGGCAGGGTTGGCGTTCTTC
NA,NA,TRBJ1-5,TRBV19,CASSTRRRDNQPQHF,TGTGCCAGTAGTACGAGGCGACGGGACAATCAGCCCCAGCATTTT
NA,NA,TRBJ1-6,TRBV10-2,CASSDGGRGNSPLHF,TGCGCCAGCAGTGATGGGGGGCGGGGTAATTCACCCCTCCACTTT
TRBD1,few,TRBJ2-7,TRBV11-2,CASSLGTTGGLGEQYF,TGTGCCAGCAGCTTAGGAACCACAGGGGGCTTGGGTGAGCAGTACTTC
NA,NA,TRBJ2-7,TRBV4-3,CASSQDTSGAYEQYF,TGCGCCAGCAGCCAAGATACATCGGGCGCCTACGAGCAGTACTTC
NA,NA,TRBJ2-5,TRBV24-1,CATSDTGTGETQYF,TGTGCCACCAGTGATACGGGCACGGGGGAGACCCAGTACTTC
TRBD1,few,TRBJ1-2,TRBV28,CASSPTTGQGANYGYTF,TGTGCCAGCAGCCCAACAACCGGACAGGGGGCTAACTATGGCTACACCTTC
NA,few,TRBJ1-5,TRBV7-6,CASSLLGVGDQPQHF,TGTGCCAGCAGCTTATTGGGCGTTGGAGATCAGCCCCAGCATTTT
TRBD2,NA,TRBJ2-1,TRBV27,CASSPLTSGNLGEQFF,TGTGCCAGCAGTCCCCTAACTAGCGGGAACCTCGGTGAGCAGTTCTTC
NA,NA,TRBJ1-3,TRBV11-3,CASSLADIGNTIYF,TGTGCCAGCAGCTTAGCCGATATTGGAAACACCATATATTTT
TRBD1,NA,TRBJ2-2,TRBV4-1,CASSQEGTGSSSGELFF,TGCGCCAGCAGCCAAGAGGGGACAGGGTCTTCATCCGGGGAGCTGTTTTTT
TRBD1,NA,TRBJ2-7,TRBV7-9,CASSDRDHEQYF,TGTGCCAGCAGCGACAGGGACCACGAGCAGTACTTC
NA,NA,TRBJ2-4,TRBV6-5,CASSPPGQNIQYF,TGTGCCAGCAGTCCTCCGGGACAAAACATTCAGTACTTC
NA,NA,TRBJ1-2,TRBV19,CASSMPVSYGYTF,TGTGCCAGTAGTATGCCAGTTTCCTATGGCTACACCTTC
NA,NA,TRBJ1-1,TRBV3-1/TRBV3-2,CASSQRINTEAFF,TGTGCCAGCAGCCAACGGATAAACACTGAAGCTTTCTTT
TRBD2,NA,TRBJ2-1,TRBV2,CAINSGSALDEQFF,TGTGCCATCAATAGCGGGAGCGCCTTGGATGAGCAGTTCTTC
TRBD1,NA,TRBJ2-7,TRBV7-9,CASSPPFRGQGSHEQYF,TGTGCCAGCAGCCCCCCGTTTCGGGGACAGGGATCCCACGAGCAGTACTTC
NA,NA,TRBJ1-1,TRBV11-2,CASSAHSNTEAFF,TGTGCCAGCAGCGCTCATTCCAACACTGAAGCTTTCTTT
NA,NA,TRBJ1-1,TRBV6-5,CASRPGNRGSEAFF,TGTGCCAGCAGGCCCGGTAACCGGGGTTCTGAAGCTTTCTTT
TRBD2,NA,TRBJ2-3,TRBV5-5,CASTSTASGGTDTQYF,TGTGCCAGCACCTCCACGGCTAGCGGGGGCACAGATACGCAGTATTTT
NA,NA,TRBJ1-2,TRBV27,CASSLSANYGYTF,TGTGCCAGCAGTTTGAGCGCTAACTATGGCTACACCTTC
TRBD1,NA,TRBJ1-5,TRBV30,CAWSGTGDQPQHF,TGTGCCTGGAGTGGGACAGGGGATCAGCCCCAGCATTTT
TRBD2,NA,TRBJ2-1,TRBV3-1/TRBV3-2,CASSQDLNSGYNEQFF,TGTGCCAGCAGCCAAGATCTTAATAGCGGGTACAATGAGCAGTTCTTC
TRBD2,NA,TRBJ2-1,TRBV7-2,CASSPIPGGQFF,TGTGCCAGCAGCCCTATCCCGGGAGGGCAGTTCTTC
NA,once,TRBJ2-3,TRBV12-3/TRBV12-4,CASSQPWDTQYF,TGTGCCAGCAGTCAACCGTGGGATACGCAGTATTTT
NA,NA,TRBJ2-2,TRBV12-3/TRBV12-4,CASSLLKVGELFF,TGTGCCAGCAGTTTATTGAAGGTCGGGGAGCTGTTTTTT
NA,NA,TRBJ1-2,TRBV7-9,CASSFSGQNGYTF,TGTGCCAGCAGCTTCTCGGGGCAGAATGGCTACACCTTC
NA,once,TRBJ1-5,TRBV2,CASSEGGNQPQHF,TGTGCCAGCAGTGAGGGGGGCAATCAGCCCCAGCATTTT
TRBD2,NA,TRBJ2-7,TRBV29-1,CSVEETSGGYEQYF,TGCAGCGTTGAAGAAACTAGCGGGGGATACGAGCAGTACTTC
NA,NA,TRBJ1-4,TRBV5-1,CASSLAGGEEKLFF,TGCGCCAGCAGCTTGGCCGGGGGCGAGGAAAAACTGTTTTTT
NA,NA,TRBJ2-5,TRBV19,CASSIQFGETQYF,TGTGCCAGTAGTATACAGTTTGGAGAGACCCAGTACTTC
TRBD1,NA,TRBJ1-5,TRBV4-1,CASSRVDRAGNQPQHF,TGCGCCAGCAGCCGAGTTGACAGGGCTGGCAATCAGCCCCAGCATTTT